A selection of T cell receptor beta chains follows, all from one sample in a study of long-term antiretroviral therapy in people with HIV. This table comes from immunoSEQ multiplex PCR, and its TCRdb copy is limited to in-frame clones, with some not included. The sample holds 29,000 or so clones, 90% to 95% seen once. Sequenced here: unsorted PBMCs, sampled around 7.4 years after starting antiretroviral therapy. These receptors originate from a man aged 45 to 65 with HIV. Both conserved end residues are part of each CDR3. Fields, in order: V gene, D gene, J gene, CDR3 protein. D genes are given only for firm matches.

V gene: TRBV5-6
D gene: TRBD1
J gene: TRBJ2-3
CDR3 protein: CASSLVRDREYF

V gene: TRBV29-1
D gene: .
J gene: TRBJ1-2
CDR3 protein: CSVELEYTYGYTF

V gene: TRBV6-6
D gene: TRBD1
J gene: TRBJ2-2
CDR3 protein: CASSYETGATGELFF

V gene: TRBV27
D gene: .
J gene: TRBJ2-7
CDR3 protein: CASSLSALREQYF

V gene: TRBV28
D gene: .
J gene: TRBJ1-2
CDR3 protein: CASSPRYTNYGYTF

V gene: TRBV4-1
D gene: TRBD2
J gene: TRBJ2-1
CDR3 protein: CASSQREGGYNEQFF

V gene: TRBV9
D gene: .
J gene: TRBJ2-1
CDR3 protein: CASSAQGNSYNEQFF

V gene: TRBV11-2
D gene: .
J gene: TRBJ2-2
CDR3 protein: CASSLAETGPYTGELFF

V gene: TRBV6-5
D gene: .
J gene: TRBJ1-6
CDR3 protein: CASSYLGTENSPLHF

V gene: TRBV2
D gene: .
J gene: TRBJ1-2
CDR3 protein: CASRDVLYGYTF

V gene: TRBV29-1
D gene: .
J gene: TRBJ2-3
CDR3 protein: CSVGPGDTQYF

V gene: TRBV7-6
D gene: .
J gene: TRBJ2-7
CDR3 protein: CASSSGGAAVYEQYF

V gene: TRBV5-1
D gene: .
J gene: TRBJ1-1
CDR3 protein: CASKGGPMNTEAFF

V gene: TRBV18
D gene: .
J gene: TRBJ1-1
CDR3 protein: CASSPGASNTEAFF

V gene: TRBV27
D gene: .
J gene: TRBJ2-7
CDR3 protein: CASSLLPGQGGVEQYF

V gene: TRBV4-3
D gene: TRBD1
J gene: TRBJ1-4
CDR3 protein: CASSQAGRGREKLFF

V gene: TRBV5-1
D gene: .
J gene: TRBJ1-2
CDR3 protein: CASSLDAGATYGYTF

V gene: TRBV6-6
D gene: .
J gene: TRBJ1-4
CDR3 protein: CASSYSSLATNEKLFF

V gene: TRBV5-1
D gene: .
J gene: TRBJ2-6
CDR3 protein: CASTLSTGANVLTF

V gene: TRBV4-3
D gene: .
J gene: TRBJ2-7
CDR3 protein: CASSQDRPYEQYF